The rows below give T cell receptor beta chains drawn from one sample of a study of control samples from healthy donors and cancer patients. Produced via immunoSEQ multiplex PCR; TCRdb's table is partial and in-frame only. Among 180,000 or so clones listed, 91% were seen once. Input material: blood. Source of these receptors: a woman under 40 in good health. Each CDR3 is given with its conserved first and last residue.

TRBJ1-3 | TRBV12-3/TRBV12-4 | CASSYRGNTIYF
TRBJ1-2 | TRBV19 | CASSFQGADYGYTF
TRBJ1-5 | TRBV27 | CASSLVKGNQPQHF
TRBJ1-1 | TRBV21-1 | CASSPRTGMETEAFF
TRBJ2-7 | TRBV11-2 | CASSSSTGFSYEQYF
TRBJ2-3 | TRBV19 | CASSIGAASTDTQYF
TRBJ1-5 | TRBV21-1 | CASSPNQPQHF
TRBJ1-1 | TRBV3-1/TRBV3-2 | CASSAPTGGSTEAFF
TRBJ2-3 | TRBV19 | CASSFDVGTDTQYF
TRBJ2-1 | TRBV24-1 | CATSEPRTTSYNEQFF
TRBJ2-7 | TRBV27 | CASTRLAGEYEQYF
TRBJ1-2 | TRBV25-1 | CASSEYGDVGYGYTF
TRBJ2-2 | TRBV19 | CASSTTSYTGELFF
TRBJ1-5 | TRBV11-2 | CASSLDADSNQPQHF
TRBJ2-3 | TRBV24-1 | CATGQGSDTQYF
TRBJ1-2 | TRBV19 | CASSMRQFFGYTF
TRBJ1-4 | TRBV27 | CASSVTGGGEKLFF
TRBJ1-5 | TRBV2 | CASSEALLGQYNQPQHF
TRBJ1-2 | TRBV6-2/TRBV6-3 | CASSPRGRTNYGYTF
TRBJ2-1 | TRBV3-1/TRBV3-2 | CASSHPSSGSYNEQFF
TRBJ2-5 | TRBV20-1 | CSARLGETQYF
TRBJ1-2 | TRBV13 | CASSLGTGTNYGYTF
TRBJ1-2 | TRBV6-2/TRBV6-3 | CASSGQYYGYTF